The clone carrying this TCR beta chain was detected a few times. Its antigen is currently unknown. The sample belongs to a study of cytomegalovirus exposure and HLA in healthy donors. Overall study results and limits: A previous analysis found most TCR beta V segments productive roughly 87% or roughly 30% of the time.

The PCR had 60 Vbeta and 13 Jbeta primers. Sequencing used immunoSEQ multiplex PCR; TCRdb keeps in-frame clones, though not all of them. There are approximately 210,000 clones in the sample; 79% occur only once, and approximately 1.4% lies in the top ten. Donors were nominally healthy when sampled, though unrecorded immune exposures were likely. The clonotype was recovered from a girl under 18 in good health and CMV-seropositive. Sequences were obtained from PBMCs.

The CDR3 nucleotides are TGTGCCAGCAGGGGGACAGGGGAGTATAATGAGCAGTTCTTC. It is translated as CASRGTGEYNEQFF. The chain couples TRBV2 to TRBJ2-1; 10 bases line up with TRBD1. This CDR3 is 14 amino acids long. Germline loops: CDR1 SNHLY, CDR2 FYNNEI. V lost 6 bases, J lost 7 bases, and 6 bases stayed unmatched.